At least ten counts were recorded for the clone carrying this T cell receptor beta chain. These data come from a study of early T cells in non-severe SARS-CoV-2 infection. V was shortened by 4 bases and J by 7 bases, with 10 bases between the two germline ends. CDR3 length: 12 amino acids. The germline V gene encodes CDR1 SGHAT and CDR2 FQNNGV. TCRdb itself ran the 5' RACE reads through MiXCR, one entry per CDR3 protein. The data show some 71,000 distinct CDR3 sequences, with around 15% seen just once and over 12% held by the top ten. This rearrangement joins TRBV11-2 to TRBJ1-1, with D possibly being TRBD1 (5 bases). The material sequenced was whole blood. The sequence came from an adult who was a healthcare worker with PCR-confirmed SARS-CoV-2 infection or an uninfected control (not recorded which). CDR3 sequence reads: CASSYITGEAFF. Written as DNA, the CDR3 is TGTGCCAGCAGCTACATTACAGGTGAAGCTTTCTTT.